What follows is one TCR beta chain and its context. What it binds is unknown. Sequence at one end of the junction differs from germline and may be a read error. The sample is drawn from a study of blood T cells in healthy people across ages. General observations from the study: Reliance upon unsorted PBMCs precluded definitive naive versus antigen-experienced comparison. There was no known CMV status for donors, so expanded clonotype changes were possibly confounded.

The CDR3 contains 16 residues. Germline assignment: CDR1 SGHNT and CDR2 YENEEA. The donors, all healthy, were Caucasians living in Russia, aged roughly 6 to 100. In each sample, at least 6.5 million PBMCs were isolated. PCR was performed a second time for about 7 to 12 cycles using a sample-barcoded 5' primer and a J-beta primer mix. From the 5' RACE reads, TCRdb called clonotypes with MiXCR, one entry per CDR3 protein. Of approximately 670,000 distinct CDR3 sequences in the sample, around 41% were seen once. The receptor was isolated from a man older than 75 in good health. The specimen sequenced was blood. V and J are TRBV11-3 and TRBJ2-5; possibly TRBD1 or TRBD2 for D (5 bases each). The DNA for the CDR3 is TGTGCCAGCAGCCGTAGGGGAGCCAAGCAGCAAGGGACCCAGTACTTC. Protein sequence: CASSRRGAKQQGTQYF.